The T cell receptor (beta chain) described here comes from a study of blood T cell repertoires in COVID-19. The overall study: Spain, Italy and the United States supplied samples that represented acute and convalescent COVID-19.

The germline V gene encodes CDR1 SGHNT and CDR2 YYREEE (reference sequence). The CDR3 has 17 amino acids. Trimming at V came to 4 bases and at J to 0 bases, leaving 9 bases not matched to a gene. Participant-given clinical history determined each cohort assignment. In the original analysis: Amplification with reference gene primers provided the estimates of nucleated cell counts. Libraries were prepared by immunoSEQ multiplex PCR; TCRdb keeps only in-frame clonotypes and omits some of them. From that table come the V and J calls and clone size; the DNA was used to work out D and trimming. The sample lists some 140,000 clones; almost 85% were seen once.

The sample was PBMCs or T cells enriched from blood (not recorded which). This TCR came from a man aged 35-49 years with acute COVID-19. The V call is TRBV5-4, the J call TRBJ1-3; 8 bases are shared with TRBD1. The CDR3 DNA is TGTGCCAGCAGCACCGGGACAGGCTCCCTCTCTGGAAACACCATATATTTT. Residues: CASSTGTGSLSGNTIYF.